This TCR beta chain was recorded in a study of blood T cell repertoires in COVID-19. Looking at the study overall: The United States, Italy and Spain were the sources of the acute and convalescent COVID-19 samples.

Germline-derived CDR1 and CDR2 are MGHRA and YSYEKL. The V gene end was trimmed by 0 bases and the J gene end by 5 bases; junction bases not matched to a gene: 16. CDR3 length: 19 residues. The assay was immunoSEQ multiplex PCR, and TCRdb's table has in-frame clones only and misses some. The sample comprises more than 60,000 clones, about 88% of which are singletons, and 16% rests with the top ten. The clonotype was recovered from a woman over 75 with active or convalescent COVID-19. Specimen: peripheral blood. The gene calls are TRBV4-1 and TRBJ2-3, with TRBD2 matching 8 bases. The CDR3 DNA sequence: TGCGCCAGCAGCCAAGAAGGCAGAACGTCCCGGGGGGGCAGAGATACGCAGTATTTT. As protein: CASSQEGRTSRGGRDTQYF.